This T cell receptor beta chain was sequenced during a study of T-cell reconstitution after alpha-beta-depleted transplantation in children. Study conclusions and caveats: Recipient T cells and thymic progenitors that survived gave rise to the high TCRbeta diversity observed at day 60 in some patients. Diversity and T-cell counts at one year after transplant derived mostly from new T cells. In patients about two months after transplant, alpha-beta T cells reportedly arose from several hundred expanded graft clones.

CDR1 and CDR2 from the germline V gene are SQVTM and ANQGSEA. The CDR3 covers 12 residues. V was trimmed by 4 bases and J by 2 bases, leaving 8 bases between them. Preparing the TCRbeta library involved the use of unique molecular identifiers. Using its own MiXCR run on the PCR reads, TCRdb lists one record per CDR3 protein. There are hundreds of thousands of distinct CDR3 sequences in the sample; under 12% occur only once, and around 2% lies in the top ten. This clonotype was recorded many times. Its target is unknown. The TCR sequence derives from a child aged 2 to 10 with inherited bone marrow failure, due to receive a stem cell transplant. Sequences were derived from PBMCs, sampled before TCRalphabeta/CD19-depleted stem cell transplant. This chain links TRBV29-1 with TRBJ1-2; TRBD1 might be the D (5 bases). In DNA form, the CDR3 reads TGCAGCGTTGTAGGGGTCAACTATGGCTACACCTTC. Amino acid sequence: CSVVGVNYGYTF.